These 10 T cell receptor beta chains were all obtained from the same sample, sequenced in a study of ipilimumab plus nivolumab after autologous stem cell transplantation. The assay was immunoSEQ multiplex PCR, and TCRdb's table has in-frame clones only and misses some. The data show about 10,000 clones, about four fifths seen once. The material was PBMCs, obtained in a trial of ipilimumab plus nivolumab as post-transplant consolidation. These receptors originate from a male donor with diffuse large B-cell lymphoma.

This chain joins TRBV25-1 and TRBJ2-1; 14 positions agree with TRBD2. The CDR3 extends over 17 amino acids. Germline CDR1 is MGHDK and CDR2 is SYGVNS. J was trimmed by 8 bases and V by 3 bases; bases with no gene match: 9. The CDR3 coding sequence is TGTGCCAGCAGTGATCATTTCGGGACTAGCGGGGGCGATGAGCAGTTCTTC. It codes for CASSDHFGTSGGDEQFF.

The genes are TRBV6-6 and TRBJ2-7, with a weak D call TRBD1 (7 bases). Trimming removed 8 bases at V and 2 bases at J, with 19 bases between. The V gene's germline CDR1 is MNHNY and CDR2 SVGAGI (reference sequence). The CDR3 runs 15 residues. CDR3 region: CASSQGGPPPYEQYF. The CDR3 DNA reads as TGTGCCAGCTCCCAGGGGGGCCCTCCGCCCTACGAGCAGTACTTC.

The chain employs TRBV15 and TRBJ2-5; 9 bases are a match to TRBD1. J lost 5 bases, V lost 1 base, and 5 bases had no gene match. The germline CDR1 and CDR2 sequences are LNHNV and YYDKDF (reference sequence). This CDR3 region has 15 residues. CDR3 coding DNA: TGTGCCACCAGCAGAGGGGGGACAGGGTCCGAGACCCAGTACTTC. This translates into CATSRGGTGSETQYF.

The chain recombines TRBV28 with TRBJ2-7; a possible D gene is TRBD1 (5 bases). The CDR3 is 17 residues long. Trimming pared 6 bases from V and 4 bases from J, leaving 25 bases between. Germline CDR1 reads MDHEN; CDR2 reads SYDVKM. CDR3 sequence (DNA): TGTGCCAGCAGCCTTGTACAGGATACCTACGATGCATACGAGCAGTACTTC. Its protein is CASSLVQDTYDAYEQYF.

V usage is TRBV4-2 and J usage is TRBJ1-5; D unresolved. Germline-derived CDR1 and CDR2 are LGHNA and YNFKEQ. This CDR3 region has 15 residues. V was clipped by 0 bases and J by 2 bases, with 8 bases between them. CDR3 DNA: TGTGCCAGCAGCCAAGAGGATGTTGGCAATCAGCCCCAGCATTTT. As protein: CASSQEDVGNQPQHF.

The chain has TRBV28 and TRBJ2-7, with 12 bases matching TRBD2. Germline loops: CDR1 MDHEN, CDR2 SYDVKM. V lost 6 bases, J lost 6 bases, and 15 bases stayed unmatched. There are 17 residues in the CDR3. The DNA of the CDR3 is TGTGCCAGCAGCGGATACAAACTAGCGGGGGGACGTGGCGAGCAGTACTTC. As protein: CASSGYKLAGGRGEQYF.

The gene calls are TRBV19 and TRBJ2-5; TRBD2 agrees at 9 bases. This CDR3 has 15 amino acids. V trimming: 6 bases; J trimming: 5 bases; junction bases outside the gene matches: 10. CDR1 and CDR2 (germline): LNHDA, SQIVND (reference sequence). CDR3 amino acids: CASRAVGLAQETQYF. The CDR3 DNA reads TGTGCCAGTAGAGCCGTGGGACTAGCCCAGGAGACCCAGTACTTC.

CDR3 nucleotides: TGTGCCAGTAGTATTGTTACTAGTAATAGCAATCAGCCCCAGCATTTT. Translation gives CASSIVTSNSNQPQHF. The J gene is TRBJ1-5, the V gene TRBV19; D uncertain. V lost 3 bases to trimming and J lost 0 bases, with 12 bases between them. Looked up from germline, CDR1 is LNHDA and CDR2 is SQIVND (reference sequence). The CDR3 spans 16 residues. Together with reference TRBV19 and TRBJ1-5, the CDR3 gives the full variable domain: DGGITQSPKYLFRKEGQNVTLSCEQNLNHDAMYWYRQDPGQGLRLIYYSQIVNDFQKGDIAEGYSVSREKKESFPLTVTSAQKNPTAFYLCASSIVTSNSNQPQHFGDGTRLSIL.

The V call is TRBV7-2, the J call TRBJ1-5; D gene unclear. This CDR3 is built from 14 residues. The V end was cut by 4 bases, the J end by 7 bases, with 14 bases between. Germline values: CDR1 SGHTA, CDR2 FQGNSA. The CDR3 loop reads CASSSPPTFQPQHF. CDR3 DNA: TGTGCCAGCAGCTCCCCCCCCACTTTCCAGCCCCAGCATTTT.

The chain employs TRBV7-9 and TRBJ2-7; D call uncertain. Germline V gene data show CDR1 as SEHNR and CDR2 as FQNEAQ (reference sequence). Between the trimmed V and J ends, which lost 5 bases and 5 bases, there was a span of 10 bases. The CDR3 sequence is 12 residues long. The CDR3 protein is CASSALVDEQYF. The CDR3 nucleotides read TGTGCCAGCAGCGCGCTAGTAGACGAGCAGTACTTC.